This TCR beta chain comes out of a study of chemoradiotherapy in HPV16-positive cancers. Regarding the study as a whole: During treatment, candidate HPV-specific clones and E7-related motifs expanded in tumor.

The CDR3 spans 14 residues. The V segment lost 8 bases and the J segment 3 bases; nucleotides outside the gene matches: 4. CDR1 is LNHNV, CDR2 YYDKDF, per germline (reference sequence). Clones were read by immunoSEQ multiplex PCR, and TCRdb kept only the in-frame ones, dropping some. The table shows about 14,000 clones, with 65% to 80% occurring only once. A note on this clone: Antigen unknown.

The gene calls are TRBV15 and TRBJ1-5, with 10 bases matching TRBD1. The clonotype was recovered from a human donor with HPV-associated anogenital cancer. Sample collection occurred from a patient who underwent chemoradiotherapy. CDR3 coding DNA: TGTGCCACCGGACAGGGGGGTTTCAATCAGCCCCAGCATTTT. This translates into CATGQGGFNQPQHF.